This T cell receptor beta chain came from a study of T cells in Graves' hyperthyroidism and ophthalmopathy. The length of the CDR3 is 12 residues. The germline CDR1 and CDR2 sequences are MDHEN and SYDVKM. V shed 7 bases and J shed 6 bases, with 13 bases lying between them. Using RNA transcripts as the source, TCR beta CDR3 regions were amplified. HTBI primers were used for first-round RT-PCR of the TCR CDR3. TCRdb used MiXCR to reprocess the multiplex PCR reads, holding one entry per CDR3 protein. The profile shows about 420,000 distinct CDR3 sequences, roughly 15% of them singletons. This clonotype was found many times. Exclusion of a patient resulted from uncontrolled infection, other autoimmune disease, pregnancy or lactation.

This sequence joins TRBV28 and TRBJ2-7; tentatively, D is TRBD1 (6 bases). This sequence originates from a woman between 18 and 30 years old with Graves' hyperthyroidism. The sequenced sample consisted of blood. The CDR3 bases are TGTGCCAGCAACTTAGTGGGGGCCGAGCAGTACTTC. As protein: CASNLVGAEQYF.